The 17 T cell receptor beta chains below come from one sample, sequenced in a study of tumor and adjacent non-tumor tissue in lung cancer. This sample's RNA came from whole unsorted tissue. Distant lung tissue was collected more than 3 cm away from the tumor edge. Three rounds of nested PCR, following a modified ARM-PCR protocol, produced the TCRbeta library. TCRdb processed the multiplex PCR reads anew with MiXCR; each CDR3 protein has one entry. The sample yields tens of thousands of distinct CDR3 sequences, approximately 60% seen once. The sample was distant non-tumor lung tissue. The receptors here all came from a woman in her thirties or forties with non-small cell lung cancer.

Worth noting for this clonotype: An end of the junction differs from the germline gene, which may be a read error. The V call is TRBV6-1, the J call TRBJ1-5, with no clear D. The CDR3 covers 13 residues. The germline V gene encodes CDR1 MNHNS and CDR2 SASEGT. For the CDR3, the DNA is TGTGCCAGCAATGAAGGAGGAGGTCAGCCCCAACATTTT. Translation: CASNEGGGQPQHF.

A single count supports this clonotype. One end of the junction is discordant with germline, which a read error may explain. The V and J genes are TRBV11-2 and TRBJ2-5; D unclear. The CDR3 contains 14 residues. CDR1 and CDR2 (germline): SGHAT, FQNNGV. The DNA of the CDR3 is TGTGCCAGCAGCTTAGGCCTAGAGCAAGATACCCAGTACTTC. It yields the protein CASSLGLEQDTQYF.

For this clonotype: A much larger clone lies a single base off, so this may be a read error. This chain links TRBV28 with TRBJ2-3; TRBD1 or TRBD2 may be the D gene (6 bases each). Germline V gene lookup returns CDR1 MDHEN and CDR2 SYDVKM. The germline V and J ends were trimmed by 8 bases and 5 bases, with 17 bases remaining between them. This CDR3 comprises 14 residues. The CDR3 region has the DNA TGTGCCAGCCCAGGGGTTTCGCGGGAAGATACGCAGTATTTT. It is translated as CASPGVSREDTQYF.

This clonotype was detected only a few times. The chain employs TRBV20-1 and TRBJ1-2; 8 bases agree with TRBD1. The CDR3 consists of 13 residues. Germline V gene sequence: CDR1 DFQATT, CDR2 SNEGSKA (reference sequence). J was trimmed by 4 bases and V by 5 bases; bases with no gene match: 6. In nucleotides, the CDR3 is TGCAGTGCTGTTCCGGACAGGGCCTATGGCTACACCTTC. This sequence encodes CSAVPDRAYGYTF.

The sample holds many counts of this clonotype. The genes are TRBV6-6 and TRBJ1-2; tentative D call: TRBD1 (6 bases). The CDR3 is made up of 14 amino acids. The V end lost 3 bases, the J end lost 8 bases, and 16 bases lay between the germline ends. Germline assignment: CDR1 MNHNY and CDR2 SVGAGI (reference sequence). The CDR3 sequence is CASSYLRGQEGYTF. The CDR3 DNA reads TGTGCCAGCAGTTATCTCAGGGGTCAGGAAGGCTACACCTTC.

V and J are TRBV20-1 and TRBJ2-1, with 9 positions matching TRBD1. Germline assignment: CDR1 DFQATT and CDR2 SNEGSKA (reference sequence). The CDR3 extends over 14 amino acids. After removal of 5 bases from V and 0 bases from J, the junction contained 2 bases not matched to a gene. The CDR3, as DNA: TGCAGTGCTGACAGGGGGGGCTCCTACAATGAGCAGTTCTTC. This sequence encodes CSADRGGSYNEQFF.

Turning to this clonotype: Its ends do not fully match the called genes, so a read error is possible. The rearrangement joins TRBV11-1 to TRBJ2-7; 7 bases are a match to TRBD2. The CDR3 spans 14 residues. Looked up from germline, CDR1 is SGHAT and CDR2 is FQDESV (reference sequence). The CDR3 DNA is TGTGCCAGCAGCACCCAAGCGGGATCCTACGAGCACTTCTTC. Its translation is CASSTQAGSYEHFF.

This chain joins TRBV6-5 and TRBJ1-6, with D perhaps matching TRBD1 (6 bases). Trimming left V 6 bases short and J 9 bases short, with 12 bases between. Germline V gene data show CDR1 as MNHEY and CDR2 as SVGAGI. The CDR3 has 13 amino acids. CDR3 region: CASRDRTGSPLHF. CDR3 bases: TGTGCCAGCAGAGACAGGACTGGTTCACCCCTCCACTTT.

Remarks on this clonotype: A much larger clone differs by one base, so this may be a read error. The J gene is TRBJ2-3, the V gene TRBV20-1, with 9 bases matching TRBD2. V lost 5 bases, J lost 14 bases, and 17 bases stayed unmatched. CDR1 DFQATT and CDR2 SNEGSKA come from the germline V gene (reference sequence). This CDR3 has 14 residues. This chain's CDR3 is CSASLSGGTDTRYF. CDR3 sequence (DNA): TGCAGTGCTTCCCTTAGCGGGGGCACAGATACACGGTATTTT.

The chain uses TRBV19 and TRBJ2-2, with a tentative D call TRBD2 (6 bases). The CDR3 sequence is 14 residues long. V lost 3 bases, J lost 5 bases, and 10 bases lay in between. Germline CDR1 reads LNHDA; CDR2 reads SQIVND (reference sequence). CDR3 loop: CASSISRGTGELFF. The CDR3 region has the DNA TGTGCCAGTAGTATTTCGCGGGGAACCGGGGAGCTGTTTTTT. Filled out from reference TRBV19 and TRBJ2-2, the complete variable domain reads DGGITQSPKYLFRKEGQNVTLSCEQNLNHDAMYWYRQDPGQGLRLIYYSQIVNDFQKGDIAEGYSVSREKKESFPLTVTSAQKNPTAFYLCASSISRGTGELFFGEGSRLTVL.

In this sample, this clonotype is medium-sized. J is TRBJ1-1 and V is TRBV11-1, with D hard to call. Germline CDR1 and CDR2: SGHAT and FQDESV (reference sequence). Trimming shortened V by 3 bases and J by 1 base, and 9 bases separated the two germline ends. This CDR3 is built from 14 residues. The CDR3 DNA follows: TGTGCCAGCAGCTTTGGCGGGGAGAACACTGAAGCTTTCTTT. It yields the protein CASSFGGENTEAFF.

In regard to this clonotype: A junction boundary mismatches the germline segment, possibly from a read error. The rearrangement links TRBV7-9 to TRBJ2-1; D is possibly TRBD2 (7 bases). Germline CDR1 reads SEHNR; CDR2 reads FQNEAQ (reference sequence). The CDR3 loop spans 15 amino acids. The CDR3: CPSSLGGGGGNEQFF. In DNA form, the CDR3 reads TGTCCCAGCAGCCTAGGCGGGGGCGGTGGGAATGAGCAGTTCTTC.

This clonotype was observed once. This likely comes from a read error, as the CDR3 has no conserved phenylalanine or tryptophan at its end. This chain joins TRBV11-3 and TRBJ2-1; D call uncertain. CDR1 SGHNT and CDR2 YENEEA come from the germline V gene. CDR3 length: 16 residues. V dropped 10 bases and J dropped 0 bases, with 19 bases sitting between them. The CDR3 loop is CAIIPRPRSSYNEQFS. The CDR3 DNA reads as TGTGCCATCATCCCAAGACCTAGGAGCTCCTACAATGAGCAGTTCTCC.

On this clonotype: This sequence may be a read error, since a much larger clone differs from it by one base. This chain connects TRBV5-1 to TRBJ2-5; 11 positions agree with TRBD2. The ends lost 6 bases at V and 7 bases at J; junction bases unmatched: 11. Per germline, CDR1 SGHRS and CDR2 YFSETQ. The CDR3 is 15 amino acids. In DNA form, the CDR3 reads TGCGCCAGCATCTTTAGCGGGGGGGCCACGGCGACCCAGTACTTC. Translated, it gives CASIFSGGATATQYF.

By sample fraction, this clonotype is medium-sized. The gene calls are TRBV11-2 and TRBJ1-3; D gene uncertain. The CDR3 length is 12 residues. V lost 0 bases to trimming and J lost 7 bases, with 4 bases between them. Germline V gene data show CDR1 as SGHAT and CDR2 as FQNNGV. CDR3 loop: CASSLELNTIYF. The CDR3 DNA sequence: TGTGCCAGCAGCTTAGAACTGAACACCATATATTTT.

This clonotype was seen a single time. The chain carries TRBV6-6 and TRBJ2-2; D unresolved. Germline assignment: CDR1 MNHNY and CDR2 SVGAGI (reference sequence). V lost 7 bases, J lost 7 bases, and 10 bases lay in between. The CDR3 has 12 amino acids. CDR3 loop: CASTTVRGELFF. The CDR3 DNA reads as TGTGCCAGCACTACCGTCCGCGGGGAGCTGTTTTTT.

The chain recombines TRBV12-3 or TRBV12-4 with TRBJ2-1, with 9 bases fitting TRBD2. V lost 6 bases and J lost 5; bases outside the gene matches: 8. There are 15 residues in the CDR3. The chain's CDR3 is CASRLIAGANNEQFF. CDR3 nucleotide sequence: TGTGCCAGCAGGTTAATAGCGGGAGCGAACAATGAGCAGTTCTTC.